The T cell receptor (beta chain) under discussion was sequenced for a study of T cell repertoires in cytomegalovirus infection. Study context: Public signatures in TCR beta pointed to CMV infection and matching HLA type. Study findings and constraints: Cumulative public TCR beta family frequency identified CMV carriers with the relevant HLA. The ex vivo response was dominated by HLA-C-restricted CMV-specific TCR beta clonotypes.

This clonotype was found a few times. No antigen is known for it. MiXCR was run by TCRdb on the reads, yielding one entry per CDR3 protein. The table lists under 850,000 distinct CDR3 sequences, roughly a third of them singletons. V was clipped by 3 bases and J by 3 bases; unmatched bases: 8. From germline, CDR1 is DFQATT and CDR2 SNEGSKA (reference sequence). CDR3 length: 15 amino acids. The source is a human donor in good health (CMV status not recorded). Some clones in this sample may be carry-over from other donors' samples. V and J are TRBV20-1 and TRBJ2-3; 8 bases match TRBD1. Sequencing was performed on PBMCs. DNA for the CDR3: TGCAGTGCTAGGGATGCTCAGGGGGCGACAGATACGCAGTATTTT. Amino acid sequence: CSARDAQGATDTQYF.